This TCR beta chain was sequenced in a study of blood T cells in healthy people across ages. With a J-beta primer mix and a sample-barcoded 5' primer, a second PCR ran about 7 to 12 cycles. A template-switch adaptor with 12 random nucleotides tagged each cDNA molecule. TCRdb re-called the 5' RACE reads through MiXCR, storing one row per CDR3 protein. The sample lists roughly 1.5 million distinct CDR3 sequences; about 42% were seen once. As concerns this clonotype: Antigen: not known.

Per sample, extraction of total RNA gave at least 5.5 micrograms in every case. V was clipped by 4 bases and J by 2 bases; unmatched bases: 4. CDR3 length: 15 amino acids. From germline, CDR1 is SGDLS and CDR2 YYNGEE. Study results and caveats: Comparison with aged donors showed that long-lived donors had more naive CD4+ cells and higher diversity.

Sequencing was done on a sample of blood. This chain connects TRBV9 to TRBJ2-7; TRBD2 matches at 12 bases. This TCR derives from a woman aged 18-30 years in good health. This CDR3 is CASSIGLAGTYEQYF. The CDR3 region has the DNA TGTGCCAGCAGCATAGGACTAGCGGGAACCTACGAGCAGTACTTC.